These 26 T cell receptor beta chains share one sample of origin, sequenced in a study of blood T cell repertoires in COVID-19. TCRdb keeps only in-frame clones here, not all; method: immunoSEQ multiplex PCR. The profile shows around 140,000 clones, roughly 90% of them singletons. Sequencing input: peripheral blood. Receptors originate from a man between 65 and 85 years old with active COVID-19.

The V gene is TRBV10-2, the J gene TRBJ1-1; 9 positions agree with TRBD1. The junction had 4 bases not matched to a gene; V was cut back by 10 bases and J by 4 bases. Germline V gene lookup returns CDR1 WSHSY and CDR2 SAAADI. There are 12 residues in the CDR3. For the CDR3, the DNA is TGCGCCACCACAGGGGGCGGCACTGAAGCTTTCTTT. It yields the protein CATTGGGTEAFF.

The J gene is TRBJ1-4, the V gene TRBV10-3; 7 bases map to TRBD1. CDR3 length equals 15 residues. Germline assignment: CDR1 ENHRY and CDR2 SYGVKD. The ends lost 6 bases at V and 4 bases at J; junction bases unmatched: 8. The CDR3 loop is CAIRKGGVDNEKLFF. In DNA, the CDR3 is TGTGCCATCAGGAAAGGGGGCGTTGATAATGAAAAACTGTTTTTT.

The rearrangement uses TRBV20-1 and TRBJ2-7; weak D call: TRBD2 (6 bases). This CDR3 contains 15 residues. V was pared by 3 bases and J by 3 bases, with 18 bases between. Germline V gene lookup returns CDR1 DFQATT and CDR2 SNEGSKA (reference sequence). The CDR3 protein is CSASHREQGLYEQYF. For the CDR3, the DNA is TGCAGTGCTAGTCATCGGGAGCAAGGCCTCTACGAGCAGTACTTC.

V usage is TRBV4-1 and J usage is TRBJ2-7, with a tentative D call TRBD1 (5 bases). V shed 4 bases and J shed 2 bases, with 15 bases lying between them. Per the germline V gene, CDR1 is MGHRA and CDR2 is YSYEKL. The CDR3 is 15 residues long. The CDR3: CASSLGPSTPYEQYF. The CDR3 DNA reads TGCGCCAGCAGCCTGGGGCCTTCAACCCCCTACGAGCAGTACTTC.

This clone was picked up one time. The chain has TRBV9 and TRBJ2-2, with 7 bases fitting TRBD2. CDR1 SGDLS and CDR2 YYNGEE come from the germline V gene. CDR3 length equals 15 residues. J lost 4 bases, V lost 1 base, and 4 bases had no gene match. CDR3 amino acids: CASSVQGGSTGELFF. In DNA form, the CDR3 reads TGTGCCAGCAGCGTACAGGGAGGGAGCACCGGGGAGCTGTTTTTT.

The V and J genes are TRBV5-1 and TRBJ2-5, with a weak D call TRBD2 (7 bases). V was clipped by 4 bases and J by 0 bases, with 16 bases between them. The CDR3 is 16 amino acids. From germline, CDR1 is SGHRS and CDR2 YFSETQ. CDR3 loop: CASSRGEGTYQETQYF. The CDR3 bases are TGCGCCAGCAGCAGGGGGGAGGGGACGTACCAAGAGACCCAGTACTTC.

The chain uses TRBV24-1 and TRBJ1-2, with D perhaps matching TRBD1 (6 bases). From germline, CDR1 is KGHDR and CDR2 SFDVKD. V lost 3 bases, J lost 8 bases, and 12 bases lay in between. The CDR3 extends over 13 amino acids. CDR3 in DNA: TGTGCCACCAGTGATATACAGGGCAGAGGCTACACCTTC. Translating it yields CATSDIQGRGYTF.

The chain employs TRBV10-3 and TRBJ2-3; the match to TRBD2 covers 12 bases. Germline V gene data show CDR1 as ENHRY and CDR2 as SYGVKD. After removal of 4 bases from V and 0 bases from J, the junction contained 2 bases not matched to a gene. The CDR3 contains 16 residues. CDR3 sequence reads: CAISGTSGISTDTQYF. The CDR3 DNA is TGTGCCATCAGTGGGACTAGCGGGATCAGCACAGATACGCAGTATTTT.

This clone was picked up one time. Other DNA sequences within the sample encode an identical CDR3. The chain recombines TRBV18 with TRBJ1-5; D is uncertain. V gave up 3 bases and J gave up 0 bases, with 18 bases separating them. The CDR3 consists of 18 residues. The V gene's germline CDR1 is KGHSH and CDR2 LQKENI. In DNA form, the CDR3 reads TGTGCCAGCTCACCCCGGTCTCTTTCCGATTATAGCAATCAGCCCCAGCATTTT. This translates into CASSPRSLSDYSNQPQHF.

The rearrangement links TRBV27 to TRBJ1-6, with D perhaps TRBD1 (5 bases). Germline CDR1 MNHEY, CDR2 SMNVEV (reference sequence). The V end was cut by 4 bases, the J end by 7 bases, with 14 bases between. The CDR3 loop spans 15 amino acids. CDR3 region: CASSSGALGNSPLHF. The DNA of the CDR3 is TGTGCCAGCAGTTCTGGGGCGCTGGGGAATTCACCCCTCCACTTT.

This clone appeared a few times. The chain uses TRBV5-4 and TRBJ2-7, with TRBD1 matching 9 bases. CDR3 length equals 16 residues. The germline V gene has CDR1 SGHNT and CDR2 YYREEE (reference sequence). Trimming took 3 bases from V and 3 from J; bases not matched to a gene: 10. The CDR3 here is CASSSPGTGPGYEQYF. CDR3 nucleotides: TGTGCCAGCAGCTCTCCCGGGACAGGGCCGGGCTACGAGCAGTACTTC.

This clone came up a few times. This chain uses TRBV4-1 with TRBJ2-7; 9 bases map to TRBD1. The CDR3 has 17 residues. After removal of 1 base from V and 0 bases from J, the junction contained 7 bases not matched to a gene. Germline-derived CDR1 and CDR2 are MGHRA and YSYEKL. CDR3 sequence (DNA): TGCGCCAGCAGCCAAGGAATACGGGACAGGGTCTCCTACGAGCAGTACTTC. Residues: CASSQGIRDRVSYEQYF.

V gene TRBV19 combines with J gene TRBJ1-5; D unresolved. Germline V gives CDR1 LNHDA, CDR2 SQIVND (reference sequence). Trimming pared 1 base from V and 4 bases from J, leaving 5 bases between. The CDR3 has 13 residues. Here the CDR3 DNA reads TGTGCCAGTAGTATAGTGAGGAATCAGCCCCAGCATTTT. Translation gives CASSIVRNQPQHF. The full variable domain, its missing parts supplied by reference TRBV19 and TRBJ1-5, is DGGITQSPKYLFRKEGQNVTLSCEQNLNHDAMYWYRQDPGQGLRLIYYSQIVNDFQKGDIAEGYSVSREKKESFPLTVTSAQKNPTAFYLCASSIVRNQPQHFGDGTRLSIL.

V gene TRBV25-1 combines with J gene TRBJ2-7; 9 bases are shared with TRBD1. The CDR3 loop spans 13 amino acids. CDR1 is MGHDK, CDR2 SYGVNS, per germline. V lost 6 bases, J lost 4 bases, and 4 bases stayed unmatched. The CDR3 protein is CASRGTGIYEQYF. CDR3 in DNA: TGTGCCAGCAGAGGGACAGGGATATACGAGCAGTACTTC.

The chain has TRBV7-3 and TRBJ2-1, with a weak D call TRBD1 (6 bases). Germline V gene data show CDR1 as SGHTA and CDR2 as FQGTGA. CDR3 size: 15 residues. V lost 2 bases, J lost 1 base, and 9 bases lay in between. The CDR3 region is CASSLRQGSYNEQFF. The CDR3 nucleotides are TGTGCCAGCAGCTTACGGCAGGGGTCCTACAATGAGCAGTTCTTC.

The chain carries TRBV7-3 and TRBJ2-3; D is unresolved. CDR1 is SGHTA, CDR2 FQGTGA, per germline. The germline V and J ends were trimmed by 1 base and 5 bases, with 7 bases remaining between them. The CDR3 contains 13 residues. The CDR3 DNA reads TGTGCCAGCAGCTTAAAGAGGCAAGATACGCAGTATTTT. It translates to CASSLKRQDTQYF.

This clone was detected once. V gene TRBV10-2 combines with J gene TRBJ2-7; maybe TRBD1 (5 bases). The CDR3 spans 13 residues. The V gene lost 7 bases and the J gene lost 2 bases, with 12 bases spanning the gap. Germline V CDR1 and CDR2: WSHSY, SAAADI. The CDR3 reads CASKAGPAYEQYF. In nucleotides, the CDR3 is TGCGCCAGCAAGGCAGGGCCCGCCTACGAGCAGTACTTC.

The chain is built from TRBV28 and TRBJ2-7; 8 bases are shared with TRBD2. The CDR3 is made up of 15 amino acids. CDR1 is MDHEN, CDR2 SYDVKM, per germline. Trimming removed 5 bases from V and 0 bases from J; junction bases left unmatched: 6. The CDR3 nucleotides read TGTGCCAGCAGTGCGGCTGGGACTAGCTCCTACGAGCAGTACTTC. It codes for CASSAAGTSSYEQYF.

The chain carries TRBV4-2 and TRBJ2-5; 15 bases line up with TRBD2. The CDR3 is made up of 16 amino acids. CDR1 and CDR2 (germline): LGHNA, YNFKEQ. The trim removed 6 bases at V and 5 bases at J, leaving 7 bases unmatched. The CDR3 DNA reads TGTGCCAGCAGTCGAGATGGGACTAGCGGGAGGGAGACCCAGTACTTC. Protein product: CASSRDGTSGRETQYF.

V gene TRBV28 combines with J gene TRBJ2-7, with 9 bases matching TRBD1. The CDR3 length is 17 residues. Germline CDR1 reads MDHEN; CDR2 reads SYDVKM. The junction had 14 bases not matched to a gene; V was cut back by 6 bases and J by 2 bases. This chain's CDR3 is CASSNSAGTGFPYEQYF. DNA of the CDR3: TGTGCCAGCAGCAATAGCGCCGGGACAGGGTTCCCCTACGAGCAGTACTTC.

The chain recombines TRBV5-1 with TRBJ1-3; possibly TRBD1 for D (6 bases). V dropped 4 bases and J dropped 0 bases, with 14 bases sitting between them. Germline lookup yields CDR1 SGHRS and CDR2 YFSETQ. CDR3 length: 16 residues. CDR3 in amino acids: CASSPAGADSGNTIYF. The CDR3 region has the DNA TGCGCCAGCAGCCCGGCAGGGGCCGACTCTGGAAACACCATATATTTT. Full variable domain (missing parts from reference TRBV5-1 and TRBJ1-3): KAGVTQTPRYLIKTRGQQVTLSCSPISGHRSVSWYQQTPGQGLQFLFEYFSETQRNKGNFPGRFSGRQFSNSRSEMNVSTLELGDSALYLCASSPAGADSGNTIYFGEGSWLTVV.

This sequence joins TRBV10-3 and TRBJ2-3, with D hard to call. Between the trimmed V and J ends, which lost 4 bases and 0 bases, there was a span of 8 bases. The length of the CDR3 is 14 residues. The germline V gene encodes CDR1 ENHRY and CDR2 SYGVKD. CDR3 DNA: TGTGCCATCAGTGGTGGGCATAGCACAGATACGCAGTATTTT. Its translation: CAISGGHSTDTQYF.

The chain's CDR3 is CASSYGTSSYNEQFF. Written as DNA, the CDR3 is TGTGCCAGCAGTTACGGTACGAGCTCCTACAATGAGCAGTTCTTC. The chain recombines TRBV6-5 with TRBJ2-1, with D unresolved. The V end was cut by 2 bases, the J end by 0 bases, with 8 bases between. Germline lookup yields CDR1 MNHEY and CDR2 SVGAGI. The CDR3 has 15 amino acids.

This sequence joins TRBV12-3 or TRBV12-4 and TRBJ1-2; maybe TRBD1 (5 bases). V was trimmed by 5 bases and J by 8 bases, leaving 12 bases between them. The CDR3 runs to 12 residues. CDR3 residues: CASSEGLYGYTF. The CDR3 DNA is TGTGCCAGCAGTGAGGGACTTTACGGCTACACCTTC.

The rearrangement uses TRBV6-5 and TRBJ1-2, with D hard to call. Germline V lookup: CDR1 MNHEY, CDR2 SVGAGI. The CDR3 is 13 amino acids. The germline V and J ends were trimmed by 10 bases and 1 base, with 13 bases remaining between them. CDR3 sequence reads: CAILREGNYGYTF. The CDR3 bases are TGTGCCATCCTACGTGAGGGTAACTATGGCTACACCTTC.

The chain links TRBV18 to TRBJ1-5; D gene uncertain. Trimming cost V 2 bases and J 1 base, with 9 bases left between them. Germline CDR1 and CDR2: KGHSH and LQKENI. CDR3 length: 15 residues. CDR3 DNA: TGTGCCAGCTCACCAGGGCGGGAGAGCAATCAGCCCCAGCATTTT. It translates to CASSPGRESNQPQHF.